The entry below gives a single TCR beta chain sequence along with its context. CD45RO-negative, CCR7-selected cells formed the naive CD8 fraction, which excluded terminally differentiated effector memory CD45RA+ cells. CDR1 and CDR2 (germline): LGHNA, YSLEER. The CDR3 is made up of 16 amino acids. V lost 0 bases, J lost 7 bases, and 7 bases stayed unmatched. The data were obtained in a study of shared clonotypes between healthy human individuals. TCRdb's copy holds only in-frame clones and misses some; the assay was immunoSEQ multiplex PCR. Of about 1,900,000 clones listed, over 85% are singletons. The source of this sequence is a man aged 18 to 30 in good health. The chain combines TRBV4-3 with TRBJ2-7; 12 bases are a match to TRBD2. Source material: naive CD8+ T cells sorted from blood. CDR3 coding DNA: TGCGCCAGCAGCCAAGAGGGGACTAGCGGGTTCGGTGAGCAGTACTTC. Its protein is CASSQEGTSGFGEQYF.